A single sample gave rise to the 25 T cell receptor beta chains below, sequenced in a study of cytomegalovirus exposure and HLA in healthy donors. Both 60 Vbeta primers and 13 Jbeta primers went into the PCR. Profiling relied on immunoSEQ multiplex PCR, and the TCRdb table lists in-frame clones only, not all of them. The sample includes 150,000 or so clones, roughly 85% of them seen just once. Sequencing used PBMCs. The source is a middle-aged man in good health and CMV-seropositive.

The CDR3 sequence is CASSPGSYDGYTF. CDR3 sequence (DNA): TGTGCCAGCAGCCCAGGCAGCTACGATGGCTACACCTTC. This chain links TRBV7-6 with TRBJ1-2; D is uncertain. Germline V gives CDR1 SGHVS, CDR2 FNYEAQ. V dropped 5 bases and J dropped 6 bases, with 13 bases sitting between them. The CDR3 sequence is 13 residues long.

The chain carries TRBV7-8 and TRBJ2-1; 10 positions match TRBD2. The ends lost 7 bases at V and 3 bases at J; junction bases unmatched: 12. This CDR3 comprises 17 residues. Germline V gene lookup returns CDR1 SGHVS and CDR2 FQNEAQ. The CDR3 DNA follows: TGTGCCAGCATCAAAGAACGTAGCGGGGGGAACTACAATGAGCAGTTCTTC. Translating gives CASIKERSGGNYNEQFF.

This chain connects TRBV6-5 to TRBJ2-1, with 9 bases fitting TRBD1. Germline loops: CDR1 MNHEY, CDR2 SVGAGI. CDR3 length: 12 residues. J gave up 11 bases and V 6 bases, and 5 bases lay outside the gene matches. CDR3 bases: TGTGCCAGCAGCCCCGGACAGGGGAAGCAGTTCTTC. Amino acid sequence: CASSPGQGKQFF.

The J gene is TRBJ1-2, the V gene TRBV7-9; possibly TRBD1 for D (6 bases). The CDR3 is 14 amino acids. The germline gives CDR1 SEHNR, CDR2 FQNEAQ (reference sequence). Trimming took 5 bases from V and 4 from J, leaving 14 bases between them. The CDR3 DNA reads TGTGCCAGCAGCGCGGCAGGGGATAGCTATGGCTACACCTTC. Translation gives CASSAAGDSYGYTF. Combining the CDR3 with reference TRBV7-9 and TRBJ1-2 gives the whole variable domain DTGVSQNPRHKITKRGQNVTFRCDPISEHNRLYWYRQTLGQGPEFLTYFQNEAQLEKSRLLSDRFSAERPKGSFSTLEIQRTEQGDSAMYLCASSAAGDSYGYTFGSGTRLTVV.

V usage is TRBV2 and J usage is TRBJ1-2; 9 nucleotides agree with TRBD1. The trim removed 8 bases at V and 4 bases at J, leaving 14 bases unmatched. CDR1 and CDR2 from the germline V gene are SNHLY and FYNNEI. The CDR3 totals 16 residues. The CDR3 spells CASLSDRGKGGYGYTF. In DNA, the CDR3 is TGTGCCAGCCTGTCGGACAGGGGAAAAGGGGGCTATGGCTACACCTTC.

This chain joins TRBV27 and TRBJ2-3, with 12 bases fitting TRBD2. The germline CDR1 and CDR2 sequences are MNHEY and SMNVEV (reference sequence). The CDR3 length is 16 residues. V gave up 6 bases and J gave up 5 bases; unmatched junction bases: 9. CDR3 region: CASRIGGTSGLDTQYF. For the CDR3, the DNA is TGTGCCAGCAGGATCGGCGGGACTAGCGGGCTAGATACGCAGTATTTT.

This rearrangement joins TRBV11-2 to TRBJ1-6; the match to TRBD1 covers 7 bases. The junction had 11 bases not matched to a gene; V was cut back by 5 bases and J by 7 bases. CDR3 size: 16 residues. Germline CDR1 and CDR2: SGHAT and FQNNGV. CDR3 nucleotide sequence: TGTGCCAGCAGCCCCTATGGACAGGCCTCCAATTCACCCCTCCACTTT. This translates into CASSPYGQASNSPLHF.

This clone showed up just a few times. The chain couples TRBV28 to TRBJ1-1; possible D gene TRBD1, 6 bases. The V end lost 8 bases, the J end lost 8 bases, and 21 bases lay between the germline ends. Germline V lookup: CDR1 MDHEN, CDR2 SYDVKM. The CDR3 runs to 14 residues. The CDR3 DNA follows: TGTGCCAGCGGTCTGGACAGCCACCTTTCCGAAGCTTTCTTT. Protein sequence: CASGLDSHLSEAFF.

The chain combines TRBV28 with TRBJ1-2; 7 nucleotides align to TRBD1. Losses at the gene ends were 5 bases for V and 2 bases for J; bases not matched to a gene: 5. This CDR3 has 14 amino acids. CDR1 is MDHEN and CDR2 is SYDVKM in the germline V gene. The CDR3 DNA reads as TGTGCCAGCAGTATAGGGACAGCCAACTATGGCTACACCTTC. Encoded protein: CASSIGTANYGYTF.

This chain uses TRBV30 with TRBJ2-7; weak D call: TRBD1 (5 bases). This CDR3 is 16 amino acids long. Deletions cut 2 bases from V and 5 bases from J, with 22 bases between. The germline V gene has CDR1 GTSNPN and CDR2 SVGIG (reference sequence). The CDR3 sequence: CAWSPTPWTPLHEQYF. In nucleotides, the CDR3 is TGTGCCTGGAGTCCGACCCCCTGGACACCTCTCCACGAGCAGTACTTC.

The rearrangement joins TRBV4-1 to TRBJ1-3; D is unresolved. The CDR3 consists of 16 residues. Trimming took 4 bases from V and 7 from J, leaving 20 bases between them. The germline V gene encodes CDR1 MGHRA and CDR2 YSYEKL. The CDR3 spells CASSRLFEGLRNTIYF. The CDR3 bases are TGCGCCAGCAGCCGATTGTTCGAGGGTTTGCGGAACACCATATATTTT.

The CDR3 DNA reads as TGCGCCAGCAGCCAAATCGGACGGGGGAACACTGAAGCTTTCTTT. Translating gives CASSQIGRGNTEAFF. The chain recombines TRBV4-1 with TRBJ1-1; no firm D call. CDR1 and CDR2 from the germline V gene are MGHRA and YSYEKL. The CDR3 loop spans 15 amino acids. The V and J ends lost 2 bases and 1 base respectively, with 11 bases between them.

The chain is built from TRBV19 and TRBJ2-1, with 9 bases fitting TRBD1. CDR3 length equals 15 residues. Germline CDR1 is LNHDA and CDR2 is SQIVND (reference sequence). V was pared by 6 bases and J by 2 bases, with 5 bases of the junction left unmatched. The CDR3 nucleotides read TGTGCCAGTAGGGCGGGACAGGGCCCCTACAATGAGCAGTTCTTC. This translates into CASRAGQGPYNEQFF.

The genes are TRBV2 and TRBJ2-1; 12 bases fit TRBD2. The CDR3 length is 15 residues. Germline V lookup: CDR1 SNHLY, CDR2 FYNNEI. V lost 5 bases and J lost 8; bases outside the gene matches: 7. CDR3 in DNA: TGTGCCAGCAGTATAAGGCCTAGCGGGGGGGATGAGCAGTTCTTC. It codes for CASSIRPSGGDEQFF.

The CDR3 is CASSSITGSGNTIYF. In DNA form, the CDR3 reads TGTGCCAGCAGTTCCATCACAGGGTCCGGAAACACCATATATTTT. The chain carries TRBV27 and TRBJ1-3; D might be TRBD1 (6 bases). This CDR3 is 15 amino acids long. V dropped 4 bases and J dropped 4 bases, with 14 bases sitting between them. Germline CDR1 is MNHEY and CDR2 is SMNVEV (reference sequence).

V is TRBV19 and J is TRBJ1-1; 7 positions match TRBD1. Germline CDR1 LNHDA, CDR2 SQIVND (reference sequence). CDR3 length: 14 amino acids. The J segment lost 1 base and the V segment lost 7 bases, leaving 6 bases of the junction unmatched. In nucleotides, the CDR3 is TGTGCCAGTACTACGACAGGGACGAACACTGAAGCTTTCTTT. Its translation is CASTTTGTNTEAFF.

The chain links TRBV28 to TRBJ1-4, with D hard to call. The CDR3 totals 16 residues. Germline V gene data show CDR1 as MDHEN and CDR2 as SYDVKM. The V end was cut by 5 bases, the J end by 2 bases, with 15 bases between. The CDR3 reads CASSRGGRPTNEKLFF. The CDR3 DNA sequence: TGTGCCAGCAGTAGAGGCGGGAGGCCCACTAATGAAAAACTGTTTTTT.

This clone was detected once. The chain couples TRBV27 to TRBJ1-6; TRBD1 is a possible D gene (5 bases). Germline values: CDR1 MNHEY, CDR2 SMNVEV (reference sequence). The CDR3 is 16 residues long. Trimming removed 5 bases at V and 6 bases at J, with 17 bases between. As DNA, the CDR3 is TGTGCCAGCAGTGTACGGGGGGTTTCTAGTAATTCACCCCTCCACTTT. Amino acid sequence: CASSVRGVSSNSPLHF.

The chain combines TRBV6-5 with TRBJ1-2, with D maybe TRBD1 (6 bases). Deletions cut 6 bases from V and 2 bases from J, with 13 bases between. The CDR3 sequence is 14 residues long. The germline CDR1 and CDR2 sequences are MNHEY and SVGAGI. The CDR3 DNA is TGTGCCAGCAGCCAGACAGGCCTAAACTATGGCTACACCTTC. Protein product: CASSQTGLNYGYTF.

V gene TRBV5-1 combines with J gene TRBJ2-6; tentatively, D is TRBD1 (5 bases). This CDR3 region has 14 residues. The V and J ends lost 0 bases and 4 bases respectively, with 5 bases between them. The V gene's germline CDR1 is SGHRS and CDR2 YFSETQ. The DNA for the CDR3 is TGCGCCAGCAGCTTGGAGGGGGGGGCCAACGTCCTGACTTTC. It encodes CASSLEGGANVLTF.

The genes are TRBV5-1 and TRBJ2-3; 7 bases fit TRBD2. The length of the CDR3 is 19 residues. V was clipped by 0 bases and J by 6 bases; unmatched bases: 19. The germline V gene has CDR1 SGHRS and CDR2 YFSETQ. CDR3 in amino acids: CASSLVRAAHRGGFDTQYF. The DNA of the CDR3 is TGCGCCAGCAGCTTGGTACGAGCCGCGCACCGCGGGGGATTTGATACGCAGTATTTT.

The chain couples TRBV5-1 to TRBJ1-4, with D possibly TRBD1 on 6 matching bases. Trimming stripped 4 bases from V and 7 bases from J, with 11 bases between. The germline gives CDR1 SGHRS, CDR2 YFSETQ. The CDR3 totals 13 residues. CDR3 sequence (DNA): TGCGCCAGCAGCCGGGGGGGGCGTGAAAAACTGTTTTTT. This sequence encodes CASSRGGREKLFF.

V gene TRBV2 combines with J gene TRBJ2-5; TRBD2 matches 8 bases. Germline V gene lookup returns CDR1 SNHLY and CDR2 FYNNEI. J was trimmed by 5 bases and V by 5 bases; bases with no gene match: 13. The CDR3 covers 16 residues. The CDR3 sequence is CASSRAGGYGGETQYF. In nucleotides, the CDR3 is TGTGCCAGCAGTAGGGCGGGGGGCTACGGGGGGGAGACCCAGTACTTC.

V gene TRBV2 combines with J gene TRBJ1-1; D might be TRBD1 (6 bases). V was trimmed by 8 bases and J by 4 bases, leaving 8 bases between them. Germline loops: CDR1 SNHLY, CDR2 FYNNEI. The length of the CDR3 is 11 residues. In nucleotides, the CDR3 is TGTGCCAGCGCACAGGGCACTGAAGCTTTCTTT. It codes for CASAQGTEAFF.

CDR3 sequence (DNA): TGTGCCAGCAGCTGGGGACAGGGCTACACCTTC. Translation gives CASSWGQGYTF. The chain carries TRBV13 and TRBJ1-2, with TRBD1 matching 7 bases. Germline V gene sequence: CDR1 PRHDT, CDR2 FYEKMQ (reference sequence). The CDR3 length is 11 residues. J lost 8 bases, V lost 4 bases, and 1 base had no gene match.